The next 3 T cell receptor beta chains were all read from a single sample in a study of cytomegalovirus exposure and HLA in healthy donors. A multiplex PCR was run with 60 Vbeta primers and 13 Jbeta primers. This table comes from immunoSEQ multiplex PCR, and its TCRdb copy is limited to in-frame clones, with some not included. This table has 100,000 to 150,000 clones, approximately 68% appearing once. Sequencing input: PBMCs. The receptors originated from a man aged 30 to 39 in good health and CMV-seropositive.

The chain uses TRBV10-3 and TRBJ2-1, with TRBD2 matching 14 bases. Trimming removed 4 bases from V and 9 bases from J; junction bases left unmatched: 5. The CDR3 has 15 residues. Germline CDR1 ENHRY, CDR2 SYGVKD. The CDR3 sequence is CAISGGLAGEVEQFF. The CDR3 DNA sequence: TGTGCCATCAGTGGGGGACTAGCGGGAGAGGTTGAGCAGTTCTTC.

This rearrangement joins TRBV6-5 to TRBJ1-1; D possibly corresponds to TRBD1 (5 bases). V lost 3 bases and J lost 8, with 19 bases in between. Germline V lookup: CDR1 MNHEY, CDR2 SVGAGI. This CDR3 has 15 residues. The CDR3 here is CASSYRSRGRAEAFF. The CDR3, as DNA: TGTGCCAGCAGTTATCGTTCGCGGGGGAGGGCGGAAGCTTTCTTT.

V gene TRBV11-2 combines with J gene TRBJ1-5; D not certain. This CDR3 is built from 13 residues. V lost 1 base and J 9 bases, leaving 10 bases between the germline ends. CDR1 and CDR2 from the germline V gene are SGHAT and FQNNGV. This CDR3 is CASSLVNVGPQHF. CDR3 DNA: TGTGCCAGCAGCTTAGTGAACGTCGGGCCCCAGCATTTT.